Listed below are T cell receptor beta chains from one sample, sequenced in a study of blood T cell repertoires in COVID-19. This table comes from immunoSEQ multiplex PCR, and its TCRdb copy is limited to in-frame clones, with some not included. The table has about 120,000 clones, approximately 87% seen once. The specimen sequenced was peripheral blood. These receptors all come from a man between 65 and 85 years old who had recovered from COVID-19. Both conserved end residues are part of each CDR3. A D gene is named only where the DNA matches it firmly. The listing skips clone size in some rows; elsewhere it reads once, few, many or a size class.

>TRBV28|TRBJ1-2|-|medium-sized
TGTGCCAGCAGTGACCCCTGGCAGGGTAAGGGCTACACCTTC
CASSDPWQGKGYTF
>TRBV28|TRBJ1-2|TRBD1|-
TGTGCCAGCATCACCCCTGACAGGGGGCCTCATGGCTACACCTTC
CASITPDRGPHGYTF
>TRBV11-3|TRBJ2-7|-|-
TGTGCCAGCAGCTTAATTGGGACATCCGAGCAGTACTTC
CASSLIGTSEQYF
>TRBV11-1|TRBJ2-5|-|-
TGTGCCAGCAGCTTGCGTCAAGAGACCCAGTACTTC
CASSLRQETQYF
>TRBV7-2|TRBJ2-1|TRBD2|few
TGTGCCAGCAGCTTAGAGCGGGACGGTGAGCAGTTCTTC
CASSLERDGEQFF
>TRBV6-5|TRBJ2-2|-|-
TGTGCCGGGGGGAGAGGTAGCGGCACCGGGGAGCTGTTTTTT
CAGGRGSGTGELFF
>TRBV6-5|TRBJ2-3|-|-
TGTGCCAGCAGTTCCTTAGGAGCAGATACGCAGTATTTT
CASSSLGADTQYF
>TRBV15|TRBJ2-7|TRBD2|-
TGTGCCACCAGCCCGAGGGTTATGGGGGGGGAGCAGTACTTC
CATSPRVMGGEQYF
>TRBV7-3|TRBJ2-1|TRBD1|-
TGTGCCAGCAGCCCACAGACAGGGGACAATGAGCAGTTCTTC
CASSPQTGDNEQFF
>TRBV7-9|TRBJ2-1|TRBD2|once
TGTGCCAGCAGCTTAGCGCGCGGTAGCGGGGGGTTCCTTGAGCAGTTCTTC
CASSLARGSGGFLEQFF
>TRBV6-1|TRBJ1-2|TRBD1|-
TGTGCCAGCAGTGAACTGGACAGGGATTTCTATGGCTACACCTTC
CASSELDRDFYGYTF
>TRBV24-1|TRBJ1-1|TRBD1|-
TGTGCCACCAGTGACAACACAGGGGTAACTGAAGCTTTCTTT
CATSDNTGVTEAFF
>TRBV4-2|TRBJ1-2|-|once
TGTGCCAGCAGCCAAGAATGGAGTAACTATGGCTACACCTTC
CASSQEWSNYGYTF
>TRBV7-2|TRBJ2-1|TRBD1|-
TGTGCCAGCAGCTCCGGGACAGGGTGGAGCAATGAGCAGTTCTTC
CASSSGTGWSNEQFF
>TRBV4-1|TRBJ2-7|TRBD1|-
TGCGCCAGCAGCCAGAAACTTGGACAGGGCCAATACGAGCAGTACTTC
CASSQKLGQGQYEQYF
>TRBV25-1|TRBJ1-1|-|-
TGTGCCAGCGCCCATACGGGGGGGAACACTGAAGCTTTCTTT
CASAHTGGNTEAFF
>TRBV19|TRBJ1-1|-|-
TGTGCCAGTAGTATAGGCACGCCGGGGACTGAAGCTTTCTTT
CASSIGTPGTEAFF
>TRBV6-5|TRBJ2-7|TRBD1|once
TGTGCCAGCAGTTACATCGGGACAGACTACGAGCAGTACTTC
CASSYIGTDYEQYF
>TRBV5-6|TRBJ1-3|-|-
TGTGCCAGCAGCAGCGGGTTCGCCTCTGGAAACACCATATATTTT
CASSSGFASGNTIYF
>TRBV3-1/TRBV3-2|TRBJ2-1|TRBD2|-
TGTGCCAGCAGCCGGACTAGCTACAATGAGCAGTTCTTC
CASSRTSYNEQFF
>TRBV7-2|TRBJ2-7|TRBD2|-
TGTGCCAGCAGCTTCACCGGGACTAGCGTTTGGTACTTC
CASSFTGTSVWYF
>TRBV4-3|TRBJ2-3|TRBD1|-
TGCGCCAGCAGCCAAAGGGGAGGACAGGGGCCAGATACGCAGTATTTT
CASSQRGGQGPDTQYF
>TRBV28|TRBJ2-7|-|-
TGTGCCAGCAGTGCCGATGGGGCAGGGTCCTACGAGCAGTACTTC
CASSADGAGSYEQYF
>TRBV6-8|TRBJ2-1|TRBD2|-
TGTGCCAGCAGTAGTAGCGGGGGGGACGCCTCCCACAATGAGCAGTTCTTC
CASSSSGGDASHNEQFF